This T cell receptor beta chain is drawn from a study of vaccination and CD4 T cells after COVID-19. Sequencing of DNA taken from cultured CD4+ T cells relied on the Oncomine TCR Beta short-read assay. TCRdb independently ran MiXCR on the PCR reads; one entry per CDR3 protein. The profile shows about 15,000 distinct CDR3 sequences, roughly half of them singletons. On this clonotype itself: What it recognizes is unknown.

The CDR3 is 12 residues long. Germline V gene data show CDR1 as SGHNT and CDR2 as YENEEA. Deletions cut 8 bases from V and 2 bases from J, with 4 bases between. Described treatment: roughly ten-day PBMC culture with coronavirus spike peptide pools or control peptides (ViraFEST assay). The source is a human donor who had recovered from COVID-19. Sequencing was carried out using CD4+ T cells from blood, cultured in vitro. The rearrangement links TRBV11-3 to TRBJ2-6; D not resolved. Written as DNA, the CDR3 is TGTGCCAGCGCGGCTGGGGCCAACGTCCTGACTTTC. This encodes CASAAGANVLTF.